A single sample is the source of the 28 T cell receptor beta chains below, sequenced in a study of CD8 T cells in ankylosing spondylitis. MiXCR, run by TCRdb on the 5' RACE reads, gives a single entry per CDR3 protein. The repertoire consists of about 250,000 distinct CDR3 sequences, with around 32% occurring once and the leading ten covering 4% to 5.5%. Material: blood, either unsorted or a sorted T cell fraction (not recorded which). The receptors stem from a male donor with ankylosing spondylitis or in good health (not recorded which).

The genes are TRBV29-1 and TRBJ2-1; maybe TRBD2 (5 bases). V lost 0 bases and J 4 bases, leaving 25 bases between the germline ends. The CDR3 length is 19 residues. Germline assignment: CDR1 SQVTM and CDR2 ANQGSEA. CDR3 loop: CSVEDDVGSHPNGYNEQFF. In DNA, the CDR3 is TGCAGCGTTGAAGATGATGTAGGGAGCCACCCCAATGGATACAATGAGCAGTTCTTC.

This chain links TRBV29-1 with TRBJ2-7; D might be TRBD1 or TRBD2, each matching 6 bases. Per germline, CDR1 SQVTM and CDR2 ANQGSEA. V lost 7 bases to trimming and J lost 5 bases, with 12 bases between them. The CDR3 sequence is 11 residues long. The CDR3, as DNA: TGCAGCGGCGGGGACATCGACGAGCAGTACTTC. This codes for CSGGDIDEQYF.

There are many counts of this clonotype. The chain uses TRBV12-3 or TRBV12-4 and TRBJ1-6; D unclear. This CDR3 region has 12 residues. The germline V and J ends were trimmed by 9 bases and 10 bases, with 13 bases remaining between them. CDR3: CASTTLGSPLHF. The CDR3 region has the DNA TGTGCCAGTACGACATTGGGATCACCCCTCCACTTT.

The CDR3 coding sequence is TGTGCCAGCAGTTTCCGGGACGGGGAGCTGTTTTTT. Translated: CASSFRDGELFF. J is TRBJ2-2 and V is TRBV12-3 or TRBV12-4; tentative D call: TRBD2 (5 bases). The V and J ends lost 3 bases and 7 bases respectively, with 6 bases between them. This CDR3 is 12 amino acids long.

This clonotype was picked up a small number of times. This rearrangement joins TRBV28 to TRBJ2-7; D tentatively fits TRBD1 or TRBD2 (5 bases each). The V gene's germline CDR1 is MDHEN and CDR2 SYDVKM. Between the trimmed V and J ends, which lost 3 bases and 2 bases, there was a span of 14 bases. This CDR3 has 15 amino acids. The CDR3 protein is CASSLLGTGAYEQYF. CDR3 bases: TGTGCCAGCAGTTTGCTCGGGACCGGAGCCTACGAGCAGTACTTC.

V is TRBV2 and J is TRBJ2-1; 9 bases are a match to TRBD1. Trimming removed 4 bases from V and 9 bases from J; junction bases left unmatched: 10. The CDR3 contains 15 residues. Germline-derived CDR1 and CDR2 are SNHLY and FYNNEI. The CDR3 is CASSVSGQGGGEQFF. In DNA, the CDR3 is TGTGCCAGCAGTGTGTCGGGACAGGGTGGGGGTGAGCAGTTCTTC. Drawing the rest from reference TRBV2 and TRBJ2-1, the complete variable domain is EPEVTQTPSHQVTQMGQEVILRCVPISNHLYFYWYRQILGQKVEFLVSFYNNEISEKSEIFDDQFSVERPDGSNFTLKIRSTKLEDSAMYFCASSVSGQGGGEQFFGPGTRLTVL.

DNA for the CDR3: TGCGCCAGCACCCAGAGCACTGGAAACACCATATATTTT. It encodes CASTQSTGNTIYF. The chain is built from TRBV5-1 and TRBJ1-3, with D uncertain. This CDR3 spans 13 amino acids. V was trimmed by 6 bases and J by 2 bases, leaving 9 bases between them. CDR1 and CDR2 (germline): SGHRS, YFSETQ.

The gene calls are TRBV5-1 and TRBJ2-5; D could derive from TRBD1 or TRBD2 (5 bases each). The length of the CDR3 is 14 residues. From germline, CDR1 is SGHRS and CDR2 YFSETQ. V shed 5 bases and J shed 4 bases, with 15 bases lying between them. In DNA, the CDR3 is TGCGCCAGCAGTCGCAGGGATGGGGGAGAGACCCAGTACTTC. It encodes CASSRRDGGETQYF.

In this sample, this clonotype turned up a few times. The chain links TRBV9 to TRBJ2-1; D unclear. The CDR3 has 12 residues. The germline V gene encodes CDR1 SGDLS and CDR2 YYNGEE. V lost 3 bases, J lost 8 bases, and 9 bases lay in between. The CDR3 DNA reads TGTGCCAGCAGCGCATCGATAGATGAGCAGTTCTTC. This codes for CASSASIDEQFF. Full variable domain (rest looked up from reference TRBV9 and TRBJ2-1): DSGVTQTPKHLITATGQRVTLRCSPRSGDLSVYWYQQSLDQGLQFLIQYYNGEERAKGNILERFSAQQFPDLHSELNLSSLELGDSALYFCASSASIDEQFFGPGTRLTVL.

This clonotype has only a few counts. The rearrangement links TRBV10-3 to TRBJ2-5; D remains unclear. Trimming took off 3 bases at V and 3 bases at J, with 8 bases between the two ends. There are 13 residues in the CDR3. The germline V gene has CDR1 ENHRY and CDR2 SYGVKD. CDR3 coding DNA: TGTGCCATCAGTGATCGGGCTAAAGAGACCCAGTACTTC. Translation: CAISDRAKETQYF.

The rearrangement links TRBV7-2 to TRBJ2-7, with 9 bases fitting TRBD1. Losses at the gene ends were 1 base for V and 5 bases for J; bases not matched to a gene: 6. Germline V gene lookup returns CDR1 SGHTA and CDR2 FQGNSA. The CDR3 has 15 amino acids. The CDR3, as DNA: TGTGCCAGCAGCTTAGTGGGGACAGGGTTTGACGAGCAGTACTTC. Amino acid sequence: CASSLVGTGFDEQYF.

This clonotype was seen only a few times. J is TRBJ2-3 and V is TRBV4-2; 13 positions agree with TRBD2. The germline V gene has CDR1 LGHNA and CDR2 YNFKEQ. There are 13 residues in the CDR3. V gave up 10 bases and J gave up 8 bases; unmatched junction bases: 6. The CDR3 region is CATGTSGAGTQYF. CDR3 sequence (DNA): TGTGCCACCGGGACTAGCGGGGCAGGTACGCAGTATTTT.

V gene TRBV4-1 combines with J gene TRBJ2-1; D uncertain. The germline gives CDR1 MGHRA, CDR2 YSYEKL. This CDR3 has 10 residues. The V and J ends lost 0 bases and 12 bases respectively, with 3 bases between them. For the CDR3, the DNA is TGCGCCAGCAGCCAAGAACGGCAGTTCTTC. Protein: CASSQERQFF.

This clonotype was found a few times. CDR3 sequence: CSARDRPTSPVGDTQYF. CDR3 bases: TGCAGTGCTAGAGATCGCCCGACTAGTCCCGTTGGGGATACGCAGTATTTT. The chain combines TRBV20-1 with TRBJ2-3; D might be TRBD2 (6 bases). This CDR3 region has 17 residues. Trimming pared 0 bases from V and 6 bases from J, leaving 22 bases between. Germline-derived CDR1 and CDR2 are DFQATT and SNEGSKA (reference sequence).

This clonotype has just a few counts. The CDR3 spells CASSLEGLQAYEQYF. The CDR3 DNA follows: TGCGCCAGCAGCTTGGAGGGCCTACAAGCCTACGAGCAGTACTTC. V gene TRBV5-1 combines with J gene TRBJ2-7; no reliable D call. CDR3 size: 15 residues. CDR1 is SGHRS, CDR2 YFSETQ, per germline. Trimming shortened V by 0 bases and J by 2 bases, and 12 bases separated the two germline ends.

CDR3 in amino acids: CASSKQGDLNTEAFF. In nucleotides, the CDR3 is TGTGCCAGCAGCAAGCAGGGGGACTTGAACACTGAAGCTTTCTTT. V usage is TRBV11-2 and J usage is TRBJ1-1, with 7 bases that match TRBD1. Per the germline V gene, CDR1 is SGHAT and CDR2 is FQNNGV. J was trimmed by 0 bases and V by 5 bases; bases with no gene match: 6. The CDR3 spans 15 residues. Together with reference TRBV11-2 and TRBJ1-1, the CDR3 gives the full variable domain: EAGVAQSPRYKIIEKRQSVAFWCNPISGHATLYWYQQILGQGPKLLIQFQNNGVVDDSQLPKDRFSAERLKGVDSTLKIQPAKLEDSAVYLCASSKQGDLNTEAFFGQGTRLTVV.

This clonotype was counted only a few times. The V gene is TRBV20-1, the J gene TRBJ2-7; 7 bases align to TRBD2. With 1 base clipped from V and 6 bases from J, the junction kept 6 bases outside the gene matches. This CDR3 spans 13 amino acids. Per germline, CDR1 DFQATT and CDR2 SNEGSKA (reference sequence). The CDR3 is CSARGGGVGEQYF. Written as DNA, the CDR3 is TGCAGTGCTAGAGGGGGGGGAGTGGGCGAGCAGTACTTC.

The chain couples TRBV20-1 to TRBJ2-1, with no clear D. Looked up from germline, CDR1 is DFQATT and CDR2 is SNEGSKA (reference sequence). The CDR3 runs 13 residues. V lost 6 bases and J 2 bases, leaving 11 bases between the germline ends. CDR3 region: CSAEGRPYNEQFF. The CDR3, as DNA: TGCAGTGCGGAAGGGCGCCCCTACAATGAGCAGTTCTTC.

This CDR3 is CSVAGRGLVEQYF. The CDR3 DNA sequence: TGCAGCGTTGCGGGACGGGGGCTAGTCGAGCAGTACTTC. The chain carries TRBV29-1 and TRBJ2-7, with D perhaps assigned TRBD1 or TRBD2 (6 bases each). Trimming pared 4 bases from V and 6 bases from J, leaving 16 bases between. Germline V gene sequence: CDR1 SQVTM, CDR2 ANQGSEA. The CDR3 totals 13 residues.

The chain links TRBV2 to TRBJ2-3, with D uncertain. CDR3 length equals 17 residues. The V end lost 5 bases, the J end lost 2 bases, and 20 bases lay between the germline ends. CDR1 and CDR2 from the germline V gene are SNHLY and FYNNEI. CDR3 sequence reads: CASSPPLQHKVTDTQYF. CDR3 DNA sequence: TGTGCCAGCAGTCCCCCCCTACAGCATAAGGTCACAGATACGCAGTATTTT.

The V gene is TRBV7-8, the J gene TRBJ1-2; 8 bases map to TRBD1. With V trimmed by 7 bases and J by 5 bases, 3 bases remained unmatched. The CDR3 totals 12 residues. Germline assignment: CDR1 SGHVS and CDR2 FQNEAQ. Here the CDR3 DNA reads TGTGCCAGCATCACAGGGGGATATGGCTACACCTTC. This sequence encodes CASITGGYGYTF. Together with reference TRBV7-8 and TRBJ1-2, the CDR3 gives the full variable domain: GAGVSQSPRYKVAKRGQDVALRCDPISGHVSLFWYQQALGQGPEFLTYFQNEAQLDKSGLPSDRFFAERPEGSVSTLKIQRTQQEDSAVYLCASITGGYGYTFGSGTRLTVV.

There are a few counts of this clonotype. The CDR3 nucleotides read TGTGCCAGCAGTCCCAACTCAGGGTACAATCAGCCCCAGCATTTT. It yields the protein CASSPNSGYNQPQHF. The gene calls are TRBV28 and TRBJ1-5; D is possibly TRBD1 (5 bases). There are 15 residues in the CDR3. The V gene's germline CDR1 is MDHEN and CDR2 SYDVKM. The V gene lost 5 bases and the J gene lost 3 bases, with 14 bases spanning the gap. Filled out from reference TRBV28 and TRBJ1-5, the complete variable domain reads DVKVTQSSRYLVKRTGEKVFLECVQDMDHENMFWYRQDPGLGLRLIYFSYDVKMKEKGDIPEGYSVSREKKERFSLILESASTNQTSMYLCASSPNSGYNQPQHFGDGTRLSIL.

The CDR3 spells CSAPGPRDNYGYTF. For the CDR3, the DNA is TGCAGTGCCCCGGGACCGAGAGATAACTATGGCTACACCTTC. The chain couples TRBV20-1 to TRBJ1-2; D possibly corresponds to TRBD1 (5 bases). In germline, CDR1 is DFQATT, CDR2 SNEGSKA (reference sequence). The CDR3 runs to 14 residues. The V end was cut by 6 bases, the J end by 1 base, with 15 bases between.

The J gene is TRBJ2-1, the V gene TRBV5-1; no definite D call. V dropped 1 base and J dropped 5 bases, with 7 bases sitting between them. In germline, CDR1 is SGHRS, CDR2 YFSETQ. The CDR3 is 13 amino acids. CDR3 protein: CASSLITDNEQFF. CDR3 coding DNA: TGCGCCAGCAGCTTGATAACAGACAATGAGCAGTTCTTC.

The chain uses TRBV10-3 and TRBJ1-1; D gene uncertain. V lost 5 bases, J lost 1 base, and 5 bases lay in between. The CDR3 loop spans 12 amino acids. The germline CDR1 and CDR2 sequences are ENHRY and SYGVKD. CDR3 in DNA: TGTGCCATCAGTTCGGGGAACACTGAAGCTTTCTTT. This gives the protein CAISSGNTEAFF.

This clonotype was observed a handful of times. The rearrangement uses TRBV7-2 and TRBJ2-3; 9 positions agree with TRBD1. Germline V lookup: CDR1 SGHTA, CDR2 FQGNSA. Losses at the gene ends were 0 bases for V and 2 bases for J; bases not matched to a gene: 6. CDR3 length: 17 residues. Here the CDR3 reads CASSLAPGQGVTDTQYF. The CDR3 DNA is TGTGCCAGCAGCTTAGCGCCGGGACAGGGTGTCACAGATACGCAGTATTTT.

This clonotype was detected only a few times. This sequence joins TRBV15 and TRBJ1-3; 8 nucleotides agree with TRBD1. Germline lookup yields CDR1 LNHNV and CDR2 YYDKDF (reference sequence). The CDR3 loop spans 15 amino acids. With 1 base clipped from V and 4 bases from J, the junction kept 3 bases outside the gene matches. The CDR3 region has the DNA TGTGCCACCAGCAGAGGGACAGGGTCCGGAAACACCATATATTTT. Amino acid sequence: CATSRGTGSGNTIYF.

The chain combines TRBV12-3 or TRBV12-4 with TRBJ1-3, with 7 nucleotides matching TRBD1. Unmatched junction bases numbered 6, after V lost 10 bases and J lost 0 bases. The CDR3 runs to 14 residues. The DNA of the CDR3 is TGTGCCATCGGGACAGACGACTCTGGAAACACCATATATTTT. The encoded protein is CAIGTDDSGNTIYF.